One sample yielded the 13 T cell receptor beta chains listed below, sequenced in a study of beta chain features in type 1 diabetes. These receptors lack a known antigen. The study reverse transcribed the entire isolated RNA, so it sequenced expressed TCRB transcripts. Some clones are missing from TCRdb's copy, which holds only in-frame ones; the method was immunoSEQ multiplex PCR. The sample yields 60,000 or so clones, roughly 50% seen once. Points from the study as a whole: Among patients with Type 1 diabetes, TCRB CDR3s were moderately but significantly shorter in every one of the four CD4+ subsets.

Sequenced sample: Tregs from blood. Receptor source: a woman aged 40 to 49 with type 1 diabetes.

This clone has a single count. The chain recombines TRBV5-6 with TRBJ2-5; no firm D call. The J call may not be correct, given that the DNA end is closer to TRBJ2-7. Germline V gives CDR1 SGHDT, CDR2 YYEEEE. This CDR3 has 11 amino acids. The CDR3 coding sequence is TGTGCCAGCAGCCGCTCCTACGAGCAGTACTTC. It codes for CASSRSYEQYF.

V usage is TRBV7-8 and J usage is TRBJ2-7; 9 bases align to TRBD2. Germline lookup yields CDR1 SGHVS and CDR2 FQNEAQ. The CDR3 is 16 amino acids. Trimming cost V 5 bases and J 0 bases; bases outside gene matches: 8. The chain's CDR3 is CASSPRPSGASYEQYF. The DNA for the CDR3 is TGTGCCAGCAGCCCGCGGCCTAGCGGGGCCTCCTACGAGCAGTACTTC.

V is TRBV7-2 and J is TRBJ1-2; 7 bases are shared with TRBD1. The germline V gene encodes CDR1 SGHTA and CDR2 FQGNSA. The V gene end was trimmed by 2 bases and the J gene end by 4 bases; junction bases not matched to a gene: 10. This CDR3 comprises 16 residues. CDR3 coding DNA: TGTGCCAGCAGCTTAACCCCGACAGGGTTTGGCTATGGCTACACCTTC. Translating gives CASSLTPTGFGYGYTF.

This clone has only a few counts. CDR3 coding DNA: TGTGCCAGTAGTAGTCGAGCGGGTCCCTCCTACGAGCAGTACTTC. The encoded protein is CASSSRAGPSYEQYF. V is TRBV19 and J is TRBJ2-7; the D gene is possibly TRBD2 (6 bases). Trimming shortened V by 4 bases and J by 0 bases, and 13 bases separated the two germline ends. The CDR3 spans 15 residues. Germline V CDR1 and CDR2: LNHDA, SQIVND (reference sequence). Full variable domain (outside the CDR3, taken from reference TRBV19 and TRBJ2-7): DGGITQSPKYLFRKEGQNVTLSCEQNLNHDAMYWYRQDPGQGLRLIYYSQIVNDFQKGDIAEGYSVSREKKESFPLTVTSAQKNPTAFYLCASSSRAGPSYEQYFGPGTRLTVT.

This CDR3 reads CASTGLAGGGAYNEQFF. In DNA, the CDR3 is TGTGCCAGCACGGGACTAGCGGGAGGGGGGGCCTACAATGAGCAGTTCTTC. The chain is built from TRBV28 and TRBJ2-1; 16 positions match TRBD2. V was clipped by 7 bases and J by 2 bases; unmatched bases: 5. This CDR3 is built from 17 residues. The germline V gene encodes CDR1 MDHEN and CDR2 SYDVKM.

This clone has more than one count but fewer than ten. The V call is TRBV19, the J call TRBJ2-1; D may be TRBD2 (5 bases). Trimming took 5 bases from V and 4 from J, leaving 9 bases between them. The CDR3 sequence is 13 residues long. In germline, CDR1 is LNHDA, CDR2 SQIVND (reference sequence). In nucleotides, the CDR3 is TGTGCCAGTAGTGTCGGGGTTTACAATGAGCAGTTCTTC. It translates to CASSVGVYNEQFF.

The sample holds a few counts of this clone. The CDR3: CASSQDPLGQGNYEQYF. CDR3 coding DNA: TGCGCCAGCAGCCAAGATCCCCTGGGACAGGGAAACTACGAGCAGTACTTC. The chain is built from TRBV4-3 and TRBJ2-7; 9 bases line up with TRBD1. Germline loops: CDR1 LGHNA, CDR2 YSLEER. V was clipped by 0 bases and J by 3 bases; unmatched bases: 9. The CDR3 has 17 amino acids.

This clone was seen only a few times. The CDR3 spells CASSLGGGGQPQHF. CDR3 in DNA: TGTGCCAGCAGCTTAGGAGGGGGCGGACAGCCCCAGCATTTT. This rearrangement joins TRBV7-9 to TRBJ1-5; 7 nucleotides line up with TRBD1. The CDR3 has 14 amino acids. Germline V gene sequence: CDR1 SEHNR, CDR2 FQNEAQ (reference sequence). Germline trimming cut 1 base from V and 7 bases from J; bases unmatched to any gene: 4. The full variable domain, its missing parts supplied by reference TRBV7-9 and TRBJ1-5, is DTGVSQNPRHKITKRGQNVTFRCDPISEHNRLYWYRQTLGQGPEFLTYFQNEAQLEKSRLLSDRFSAERPKGSFSTLEIQRTEQGDSAMYLCASSLGGGGQPQHFGDGTRLSIL.

This chain links TRBV5-5 with TRBJ1-4, with no clear D. V dropped 4 bases and J dropped 0 bases, with 10 bases sitting between them. CDR3 length: 15 amino acids. Germline V gene data show CDR1 as SGHKS and CDR2 as YYEKEE (reference sequence). CDR3 amino acids: CASSNGPTTNEKLFF. The CDR3 DNA sequence: TGTGCCAGCAGCAATGGGCCAACAACTAATGAAAAACTGTTTTTT.

This clone was seen only a few times. The rearrangement joins TRBV14 to TRBJ2-1, with a weak D call TRBD1 (5 bases). V was shortened by 2 bases and J by 7 bases, with 15 bases between the two germline ends. CDR1 is SGHDN and CDR2 is FVKESK in the germline V gene. The CDR3 consists of 15 residues. The CDR3 DNA follows: TGTGCCAGCAGCCAATGGGCTTTGGGGCAGAATGAGCAGTTCTTC. Its translation: CASSQWALGQNEQFF. The full variable domain, completed using reference TRBV14 and TRBJ2-1, is EAGVTQFPSHSVIEKGQTVTLRCDPISGHDNLYWYRRVMGKEIKFLLHFVKESKQDESGMPNNRFLAERTGGTYSTLKVQPAELEDSGVYFCASSQWALGQNEQFFGPGTRLTVL.

This clone showed up just a few times. The DNA is omitted, as the CDR3 cannot be located on it reliably, and the CDR3 follows TCRdb's listing. The chain employs TRBV28 and TRBJ2-4; no DNA check was done on the table's D call, TRBD1. CDR1 is MDHEN, CDR2 SYDVKM, per germline. From its first to its last residue, the CDR3 has 14 amino acids. The CDR3 region is CASSSSTGLNIQYF.

This clone was counted a few times. The gene calls are TRBV29-1 and TRBJ1-1, with TRBD1 matching 8 bases. The CDR3 contains 17 residues. Trimming cost V 3 bases and J 4 bases; bases outside gene matches: 16. Germline CDR1 reads SQVTM; CDR2 reads ANQGSEA. This CDR3 is CSVELLGPIRGPTEAFF. CDR3 in DNA: TGCAGCGTTGAGCTTCTTGGGCCCATCAGGGGGCCCACTGAAGCTTTCTTT. The full variable domain, with the rest looked up from reference TRBV29-1 and TRBJ1-1, is SAVISQKPSRDICQRGTSLTIQCQVDSQVTMMFWYRQQPGQSLTLIATANQGSEATYESGFVIDKFPISRPNLTFSTLTVSNMSPEDSSIYLCSVELLGPIRGPTEAFFGQGTRLTVV.

This chain links TRBV12-5 with TRBJ2-2; 16 nucleotides agree with TRBD2. CDR3 length: 21 amino acids. The J segment lost 3 bases and the V segment lost 4 bases, leaving 14 bases of the junction unmatched. Looked up from germline, CDR1 is LGHNT and CDR2 is FRNRAP. CDR3 sequence (DNA): TGTGCTAGTGGTTACTCCTTAGCCGGGACTAGCGGGGGGGATTACACCGGGGAGCTGTTTTTT. This sequence encodes CASGYSLAGTSGGDYTGELFF.